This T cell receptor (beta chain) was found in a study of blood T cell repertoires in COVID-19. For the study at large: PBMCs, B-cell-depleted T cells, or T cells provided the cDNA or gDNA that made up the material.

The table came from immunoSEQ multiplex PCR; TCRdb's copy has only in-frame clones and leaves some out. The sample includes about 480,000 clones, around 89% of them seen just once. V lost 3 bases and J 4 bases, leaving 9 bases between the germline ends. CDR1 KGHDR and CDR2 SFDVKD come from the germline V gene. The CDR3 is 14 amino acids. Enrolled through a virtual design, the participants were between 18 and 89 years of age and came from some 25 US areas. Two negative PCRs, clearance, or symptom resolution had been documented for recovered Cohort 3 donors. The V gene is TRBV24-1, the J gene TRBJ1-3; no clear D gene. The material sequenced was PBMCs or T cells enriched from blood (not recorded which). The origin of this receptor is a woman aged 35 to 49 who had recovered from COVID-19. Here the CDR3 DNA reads TGTGCCACCAGTGATCCGGGAGTCGGAAACACCATATATTTT. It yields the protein CATSDPGVGNTIYF.